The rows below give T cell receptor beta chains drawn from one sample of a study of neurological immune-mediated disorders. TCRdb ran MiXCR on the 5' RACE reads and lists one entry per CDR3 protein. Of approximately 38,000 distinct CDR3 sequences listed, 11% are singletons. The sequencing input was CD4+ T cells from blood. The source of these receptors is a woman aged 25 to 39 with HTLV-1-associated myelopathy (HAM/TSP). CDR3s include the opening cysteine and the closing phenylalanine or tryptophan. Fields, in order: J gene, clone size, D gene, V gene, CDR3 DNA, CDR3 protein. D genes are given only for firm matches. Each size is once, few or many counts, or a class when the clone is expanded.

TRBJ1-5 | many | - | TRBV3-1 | TGTGCCAGCAGCCAAGGGGCAGCGGATCAGCCCCAGCATTTT | CASSQGAADQPQHF
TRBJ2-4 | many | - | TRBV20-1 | TGCAGTGCTATAATGACTCGGGGAGCCAAAAACATTCAGTACTTC | CSAIMTRGAKNIQYF
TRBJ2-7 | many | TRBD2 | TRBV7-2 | TGTGCCAGCAGCCGACCGGGACTAGCGGTCTACGAGCAGTACTTC | CASSRPGLAVYEQYF
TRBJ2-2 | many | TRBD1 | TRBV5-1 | TGCGCCAGCAGCTACGGGACAGGGCTCACCGGGGAGCTGTTTTTT | CASSYGTGLTGELFF
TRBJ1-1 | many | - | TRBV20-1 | TGCAGTGCTAGACTCTTCCTCGAGGGAGCTTTCTTT | CSARLFLEGAFF
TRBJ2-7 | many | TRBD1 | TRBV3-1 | TGTGCCAGCAGCCACGACAGGGTCGAGCAGTACTTC | CASSHDRVEQYF
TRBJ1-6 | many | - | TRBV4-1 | TGCGCCAGCAGCCACCCCGTCCAGGGAGTATCGCCCCTCCACTTT | CASSHPVQGVSPLHF
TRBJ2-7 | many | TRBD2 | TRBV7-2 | TGTGCCAGCAGCTTAGATGGACTAGCCTACGAGCAGTACTTC | CASSLDGLAYEQYF
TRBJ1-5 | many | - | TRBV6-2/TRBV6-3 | TGTGCCAGCTTCTCGGGGTCAGCGGGCAATCAGCCCCAGCATTTT | CASFSGSAGNQPQHF
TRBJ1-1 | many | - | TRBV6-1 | TGTGCCAGCACCGAGCGGGGACAGAACACTGAAGCTTTCTTT | CASTERGQNTEAFF
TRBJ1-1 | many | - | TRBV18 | TGTGCCAGCTCACCTAAGACATTGGGGGTAGGGGACACTGAAGCTTTCTTT | CASSPKTLGVGDTEAFF
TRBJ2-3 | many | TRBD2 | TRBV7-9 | TGTGCCAGCAGCTTCGGGAGGTTGAGCTCAGATACGCAGTATTTT | CASSFGRLSSDTQYF
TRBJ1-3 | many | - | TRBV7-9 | TGTGCCAGCACCATCGGCAGTGACACCATATATTTT | CASTIGSDTIYF
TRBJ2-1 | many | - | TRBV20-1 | TGCAGTGCCCAGACCCCTCGACAGACCAATGAGCAGTTCTTC | CSAQTPRQTNEQFF
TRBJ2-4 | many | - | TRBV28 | TGTGCCAGCAGCCGGTCCGGGGAGGCCAAAAACATTCAGTACTTC | CASSRSGEAKNIQYF
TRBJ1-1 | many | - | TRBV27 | TGTGCCAGCAGTCGACAGCCGCAAATGAACACTGAAGCTTTCTTT | CASSRQPQMNTEAFF
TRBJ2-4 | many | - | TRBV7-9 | TGTGCCAGCAGCTTAGGAGGCCCCCCCAGGGCAGCCAAAAACATTCAGTACTTC | CASSLGGPPRAAKNIQYF
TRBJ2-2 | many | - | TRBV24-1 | TGTGCCACCAGTGATAACCCGGCAAGTAACACCGGGGAGCTGTTTTTT | CATSDNPASNTGELFF
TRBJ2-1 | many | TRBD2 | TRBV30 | TGTGCCTGGGCAGGGTGGCGGGGGGAATACAATGAGCAGTTCTTC | CAWAGWRGEYNEQFF
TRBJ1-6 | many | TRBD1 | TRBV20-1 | TGCAGTGCTAGAGAGGGCAGGGGGGATTCACCCCTCCACTTT | CSAREGRGDSPLHF
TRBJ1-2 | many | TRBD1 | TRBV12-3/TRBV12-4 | TGTGCCAGCAGTCCGGGACAGGGATACTATGGCTACACCTTC | CASSPGQGYYGYTF
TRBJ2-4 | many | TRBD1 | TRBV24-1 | TGTGCCACCAGGACAGGGGGTGGGGACATTCAGTACTTC | CATRTGGGDIQYF